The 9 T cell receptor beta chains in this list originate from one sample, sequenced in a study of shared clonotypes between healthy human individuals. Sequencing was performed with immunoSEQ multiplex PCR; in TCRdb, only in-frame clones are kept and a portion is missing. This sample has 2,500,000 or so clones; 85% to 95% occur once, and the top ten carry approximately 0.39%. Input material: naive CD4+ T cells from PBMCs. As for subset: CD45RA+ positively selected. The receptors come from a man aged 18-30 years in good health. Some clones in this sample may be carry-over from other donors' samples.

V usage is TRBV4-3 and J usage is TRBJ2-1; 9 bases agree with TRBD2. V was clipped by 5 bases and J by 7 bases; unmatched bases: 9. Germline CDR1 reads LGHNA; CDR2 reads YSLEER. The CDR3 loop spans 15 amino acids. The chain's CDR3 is CASSGGAGGFNEQFF. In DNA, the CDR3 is TGCGCCAGCAGCGGAGGGGCGGGAGGGTTTAATGAGCAGTTCTTC.

CDR3 nucleotides: TGCGCCAGCGCAGGGAACTTGAACACTGAAGCTTTCTTT. Protein sequence: CASAGNLNTEAFF. The V call is TRBV5-1, the J call TRBJ1-1; a possible D gene is TRBD1 (5 bases). The CDR3 length is 13 residues. Trimming cost V 7 bases and J 0 bases, with 10 bases left between them. The germline V gene encodes CDR1 SGHRS and CDR2 YFSETQ.

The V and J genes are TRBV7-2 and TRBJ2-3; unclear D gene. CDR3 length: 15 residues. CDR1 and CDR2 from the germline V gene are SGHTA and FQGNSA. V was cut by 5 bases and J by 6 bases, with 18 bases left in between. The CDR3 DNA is TGTGCCAGCAGCCTCTCTTGGGGTCTGGGGGATACGCAGTATTTT. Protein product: CASSLSWGLGDTQYF.

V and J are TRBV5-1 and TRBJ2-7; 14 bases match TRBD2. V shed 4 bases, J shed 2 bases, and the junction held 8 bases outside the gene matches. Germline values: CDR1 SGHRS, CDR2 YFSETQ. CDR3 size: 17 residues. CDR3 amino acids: CASSTPGTSGSPYEQYF. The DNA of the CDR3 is TGCGCCAGCAGCACCCCCGGGACTAGCGGGAGTCCCTACGAGCAGTACTTC.

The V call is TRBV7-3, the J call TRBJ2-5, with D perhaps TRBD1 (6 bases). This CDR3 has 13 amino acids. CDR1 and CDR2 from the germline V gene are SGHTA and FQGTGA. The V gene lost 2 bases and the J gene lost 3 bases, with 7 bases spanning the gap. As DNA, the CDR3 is TGTGCCAGCAGCTTATCAGGGGAAGAGACCCAGTACTTC. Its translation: CASSLSGEETQYF. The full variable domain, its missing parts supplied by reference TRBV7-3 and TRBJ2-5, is GAGVSQTPSNKVTEKGKYVELRCDPISGHTALYWYRQSLGQGPEFLIYFQGTGAADDSGLPNDRFFAVRPEGSVSTLKIQRTERGDSAVYLCASSLSGEETQYFGPGTRLLVL.

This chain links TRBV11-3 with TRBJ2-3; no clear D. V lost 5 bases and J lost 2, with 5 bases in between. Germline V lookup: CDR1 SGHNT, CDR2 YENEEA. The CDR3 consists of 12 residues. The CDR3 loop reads CASSQNTDTQYF. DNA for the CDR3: TGTGCCAGCAGCCAAAACACAGATACGCAGTATTTT.

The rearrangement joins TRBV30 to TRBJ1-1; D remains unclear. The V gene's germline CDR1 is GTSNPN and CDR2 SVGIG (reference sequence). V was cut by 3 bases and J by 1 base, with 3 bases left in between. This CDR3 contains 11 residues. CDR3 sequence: CAWRANTEAFF. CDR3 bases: TGTGCCTGGAGAGCGAACACTGAAGCTTTCTTT.

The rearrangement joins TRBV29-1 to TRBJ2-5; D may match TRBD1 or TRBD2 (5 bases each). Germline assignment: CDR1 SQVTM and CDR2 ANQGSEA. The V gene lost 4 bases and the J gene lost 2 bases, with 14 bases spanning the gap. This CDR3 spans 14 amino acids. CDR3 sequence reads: CSVVGTIEQETQYF. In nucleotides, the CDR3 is TGCAGCGTTGTGGGGACGATAGAACAAGAGACCCAGTACTTC.

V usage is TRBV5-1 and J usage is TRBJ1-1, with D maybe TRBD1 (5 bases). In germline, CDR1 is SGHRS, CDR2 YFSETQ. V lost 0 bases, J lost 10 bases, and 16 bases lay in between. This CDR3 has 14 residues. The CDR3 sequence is CASSLGGGFSGAFF. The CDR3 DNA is TGCGCCAGCAGCTTGGGTGGGGGATTTAGTGGAGCTTTCTTT.